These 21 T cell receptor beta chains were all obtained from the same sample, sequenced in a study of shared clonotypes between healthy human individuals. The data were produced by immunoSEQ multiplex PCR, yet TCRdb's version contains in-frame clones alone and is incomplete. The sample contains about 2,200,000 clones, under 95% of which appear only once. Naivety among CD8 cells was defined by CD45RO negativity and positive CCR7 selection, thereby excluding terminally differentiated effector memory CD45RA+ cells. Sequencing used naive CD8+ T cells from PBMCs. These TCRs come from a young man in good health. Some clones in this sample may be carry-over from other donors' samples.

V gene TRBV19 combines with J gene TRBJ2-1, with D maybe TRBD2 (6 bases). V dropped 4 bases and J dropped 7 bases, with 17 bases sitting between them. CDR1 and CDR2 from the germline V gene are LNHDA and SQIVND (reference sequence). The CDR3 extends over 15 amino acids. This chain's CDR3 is CASSTPGVRWNEQFF. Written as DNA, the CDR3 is TGTGCCAGTAGTACCCCGGGAGTTCGTTGGAATGAGCAGTTCTTC.

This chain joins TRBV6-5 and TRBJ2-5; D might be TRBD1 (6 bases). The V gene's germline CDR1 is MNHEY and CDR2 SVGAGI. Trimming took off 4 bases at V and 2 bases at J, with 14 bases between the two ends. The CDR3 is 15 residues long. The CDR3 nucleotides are TGTGCCAGCAGTTTACTCCAGGGGTCACAAGAGACCCAGTACTTC. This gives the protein CASSLLQGSQETQYF.

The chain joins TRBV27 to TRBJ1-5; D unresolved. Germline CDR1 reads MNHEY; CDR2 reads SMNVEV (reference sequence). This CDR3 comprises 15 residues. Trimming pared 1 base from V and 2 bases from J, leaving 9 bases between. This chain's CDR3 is CASSLYALGNQPQHF. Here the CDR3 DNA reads TGTGCCAGCAGTTTATATGCGCTTGGCAATCAGCCCCAGCATTTT.

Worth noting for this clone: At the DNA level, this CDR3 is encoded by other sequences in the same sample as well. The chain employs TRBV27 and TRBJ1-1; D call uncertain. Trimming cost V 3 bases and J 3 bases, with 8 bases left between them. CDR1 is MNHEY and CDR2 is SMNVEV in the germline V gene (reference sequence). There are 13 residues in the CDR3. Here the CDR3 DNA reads TGTGCCAGCAGTTTGGAATCTTACACTGAAGCTTTCTTT. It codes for CASSLESYTEAFF.

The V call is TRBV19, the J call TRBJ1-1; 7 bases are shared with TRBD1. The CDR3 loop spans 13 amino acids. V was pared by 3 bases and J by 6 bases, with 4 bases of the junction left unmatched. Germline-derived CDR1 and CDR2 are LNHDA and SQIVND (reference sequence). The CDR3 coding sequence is TGTGCCAGTAGTATCCCAGGGGGTGCTGAAGCTTTCTTT. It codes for CASSIPGGAEAFF.

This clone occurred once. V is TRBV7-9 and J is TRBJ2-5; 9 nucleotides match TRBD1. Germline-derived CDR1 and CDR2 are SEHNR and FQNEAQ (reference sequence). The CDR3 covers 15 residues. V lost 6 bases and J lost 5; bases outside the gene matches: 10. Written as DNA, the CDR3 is TGTGCCAGCAGTCGGCGGGACAGGGTTTTGGAGACCCAGTACTTC. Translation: CASSRRDRVLETQYF.

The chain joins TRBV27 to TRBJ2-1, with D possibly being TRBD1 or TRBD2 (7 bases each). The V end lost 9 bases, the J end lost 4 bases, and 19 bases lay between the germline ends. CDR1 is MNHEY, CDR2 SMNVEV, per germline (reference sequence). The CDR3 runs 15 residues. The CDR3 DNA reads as TGTGCCAGTAGCCGGGGGGACAGACTATACAATGAGCAGTTCTTC. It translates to CASSRGDRLYNEQFF.

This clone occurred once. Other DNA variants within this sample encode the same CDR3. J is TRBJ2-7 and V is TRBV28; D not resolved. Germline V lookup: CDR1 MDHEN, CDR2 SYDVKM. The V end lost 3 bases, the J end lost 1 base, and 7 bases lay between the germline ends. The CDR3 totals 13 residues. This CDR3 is CASSFGHSYEQYF. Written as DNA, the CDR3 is TGTGCCAGCAGTTTCGGCCATTCCTACGAGCAGTACTTC.

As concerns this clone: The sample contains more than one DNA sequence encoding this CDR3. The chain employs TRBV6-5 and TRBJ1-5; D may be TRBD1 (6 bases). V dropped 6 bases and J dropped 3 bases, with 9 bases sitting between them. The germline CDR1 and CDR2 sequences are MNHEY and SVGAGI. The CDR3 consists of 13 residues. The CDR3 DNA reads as TGTGCCAGCAGGGACAGTTCCAATCAGCCCCAGCATTTT. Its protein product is CASRDSSNQPQHF.

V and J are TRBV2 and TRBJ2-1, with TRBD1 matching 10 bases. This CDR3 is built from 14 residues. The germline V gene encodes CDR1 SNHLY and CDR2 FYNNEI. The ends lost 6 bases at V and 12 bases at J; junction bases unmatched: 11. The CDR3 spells CASSRDRGIMGQFF. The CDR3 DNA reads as TGTGCCAGCAGCCGGGACAGGGGAATAATGGGGCAGTTCTTC.

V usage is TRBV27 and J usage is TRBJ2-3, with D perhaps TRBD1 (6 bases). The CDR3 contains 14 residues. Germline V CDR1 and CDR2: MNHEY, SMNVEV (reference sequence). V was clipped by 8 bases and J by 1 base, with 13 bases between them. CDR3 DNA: TGTGCCAGCGGCTACAGGGTAGGCACAGATACGCAGTATTTT. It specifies CASGYRVGTDTQYF.

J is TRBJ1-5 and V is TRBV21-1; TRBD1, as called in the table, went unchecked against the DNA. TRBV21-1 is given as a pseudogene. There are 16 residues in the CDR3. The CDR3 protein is CASSNSQGARNQPQHF. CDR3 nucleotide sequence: TGTGCCAGCAGCAATTCTCAGGGGGCCCGCAATCAGCCCCAGCATTTT.

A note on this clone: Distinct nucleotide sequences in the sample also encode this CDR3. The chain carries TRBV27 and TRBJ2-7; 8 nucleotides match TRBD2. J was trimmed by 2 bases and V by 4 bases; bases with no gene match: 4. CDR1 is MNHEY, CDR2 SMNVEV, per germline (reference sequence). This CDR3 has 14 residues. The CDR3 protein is CASSYGGATYEQYF. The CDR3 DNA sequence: TGTGCCAGCAGTTACGGGGGGGCAACCTACGAGCAGTACTTC.

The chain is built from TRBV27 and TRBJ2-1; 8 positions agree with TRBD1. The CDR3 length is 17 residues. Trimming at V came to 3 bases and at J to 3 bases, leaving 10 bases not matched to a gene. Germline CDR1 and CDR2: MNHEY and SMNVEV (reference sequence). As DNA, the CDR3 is TGTGCCAGCAGTTTTAACCAGGGGGCAAGGCTCTACAATGAGCAGTTCTTC. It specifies CASSFNQGARLYNEQFF.

CDR3 in DNA: TGTGCCAGCAGCCCCGCCCCTTGGGTGGGAGAGGTCCACGAGCAGTACTTC. The encoded protein is CASSPAPWVGEVHEQYF. This chain uses TRBV7-8 with TRBJ2-7; D may be TRBD2 (5 bases). The CDR3 is 17 residues long. Germline V gene sequence: CDR1 SGHVS, CDR2 FQNEAQ. Trimming left V 5 bases short and J 5 bases short, with 25 bases between.

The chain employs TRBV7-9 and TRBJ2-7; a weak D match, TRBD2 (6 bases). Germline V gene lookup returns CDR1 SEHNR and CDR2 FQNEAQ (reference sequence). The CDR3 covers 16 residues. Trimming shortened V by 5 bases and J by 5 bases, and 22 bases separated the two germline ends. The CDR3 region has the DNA TGTGCCAGCAGCGGCACCGGAGGAAGGAGGGCCCACGAGCAGTACTTC. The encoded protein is CASSGTGGRRAHEQYF.

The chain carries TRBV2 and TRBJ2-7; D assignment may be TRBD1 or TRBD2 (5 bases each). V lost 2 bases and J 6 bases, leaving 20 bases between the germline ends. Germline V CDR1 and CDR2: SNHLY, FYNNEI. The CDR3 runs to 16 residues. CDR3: CASSERIGDGRGEQYF. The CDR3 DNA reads TGTGCCAGCAGTGAAAGAATCGGGGACGGAAGGGGCGAGCAGTACTTC.

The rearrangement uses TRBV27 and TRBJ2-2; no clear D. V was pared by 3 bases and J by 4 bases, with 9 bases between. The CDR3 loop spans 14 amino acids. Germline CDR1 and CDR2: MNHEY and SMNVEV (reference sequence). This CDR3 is CASSFGTSTGELFF. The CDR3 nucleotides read TGTGCCAGCAGTTTCGGCACCTCCACCGGGGAGCTGTTTTTT.

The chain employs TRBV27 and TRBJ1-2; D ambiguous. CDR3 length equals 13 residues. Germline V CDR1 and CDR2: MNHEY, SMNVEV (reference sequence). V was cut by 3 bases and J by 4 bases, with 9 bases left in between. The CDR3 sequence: CASSFQVGYGYTF. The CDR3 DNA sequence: TGTGCCAGCAGTTTCCAGGTTGGCTATGGCTACACCTTC.

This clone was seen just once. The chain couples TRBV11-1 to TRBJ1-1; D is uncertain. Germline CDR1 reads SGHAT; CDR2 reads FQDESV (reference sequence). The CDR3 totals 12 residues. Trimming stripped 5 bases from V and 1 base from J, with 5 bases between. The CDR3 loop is CASSHPNTEAFF. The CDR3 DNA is TGTGCCAGCAGCCATCCGAACACTGAAGCTTTCTTT.

The CDR3 DNA sequence: TGTGCCAGCAGCGCGCCCCTTGGACTAGCGGATTACAATGAGCAGTTCTTC. This codes for CASSAPLGLADYNEQFF. V and J are TRBV9 and TRBJ2-1; 10 nucleotides line up with TRBD2. V trimming: 3 bases; J trimming: 4 bases; junction bases outside the gene matches: 10. This CDR3 has 17 amino acids. Germline V gene data show CDR1 as SGDLS and CDR2 as YYNGEE.